The source of this T cell receptor (beta chain) is a study of blood T cell repertoires in COVID-19. Study information: Italy, Spain and the United States were the sources of the convalescent and acute COVID-19 samples. The analysed material was cDNA or gDNA that came from T cells, B-cell-depleted T cells, or PBMCs.

Original analysis: Estimation of nucleated cell counts was performed using reference gene primer amplification. The assay was immunoSEQ multiplex PCR, and TCRdb's table has in-frame clones only and misses some. For V, J and clone size, that table is used; D and trimming come from the DNA. This table has roughly 300,000 clones, more than 70% appearing once. Germline loops: CDR1 LGHNA, CDR2 YSLEER. Unmatched junction bases numbered 10, after V lost 0 bases and J lost 0 bases. The CDR3 is made up of 18 amino acids. The clonotype was recovered from a woman aged 50 to 60 who had recovered from COVID-19. Sequencing was carried out using peripheral blood. The J gene is TRBJ2-7, the V gene TRBV4-3, with TRBD2 matching over 8 bases. The CDR3 loop is CASSQERARAGGSYEQYF. The DNA for the CDR3 is TGCGCCAGCAGCCAAGAAAGAGCCCGCGCGGGGGGCTCCTACGAGCAGTACTTC.